This T cell receptor beta chain was sequenced in a study of STAT5B mutations in CD4+ large granular lymphocyte leukemia. Study-wide results and limits: Compared with healthy controls (2/35), patient top clones favored TRBV06 (8/27). Without HLA matching, higher CD4+ than CD8+ T-LGLL clonality could reflect small sample size.

As concerns this clone: The antigen remains undetermined.

Germline values: CDR1 SGHNT, CDR2 YYREEE (reference sequence). There are 15 residues in the CDR3. V lost 0 bases, J lost 3 bases, and 11 bases lay in between. Sequencing used immunoSEQ multiplex PCR; TCRdb keeps in-frame clones, though not all of them. The sample shows over 35,000 clones, 80% to 90% of them seen only once. The clonotype originates from a human donor in good health. J is TRBJ2-3 and V is TRBV5-4; TRBD2 might be the D (7 bases). The sequenced sample was CD4+ T cells from blood buffy coats. The CDR3 protein is CASSLEGGGTDTQYF. Written as DNA, the CDR3 is TGTGCCAGCAGCTTGGAGGGAGGGGGAACAGATACGCAGTATTTT. Full variable domain (remainder filled in from reference TRBV5-4 and TRBJ2-3): ETGVTQSPTHLIKTRGQQVTLRCSSQSGHNTVSWYQQALGQGPQFIFQYYREEENGRGNFPPRFSGLQFPNYSSELNVNALELDDSALYLCASSLEGGGTDTQYFGPGTRLTVL.